This T cell receptor (beta chain) is from a study of cytomegalovirus exposure and HLA in healthy donors (dated by TCRdb to the late 2010s). General notes on the study: According to a later analysis, the roughly 130 validation repertoires were produced on the same platform as the 600 to 850 repertoires of the first cohort. The aim of the study was to test whether cataloging public T cell receptors could identify signatures of past pathogen exposure. In addition to the first cohort of roughly 700 subjects, a separate validation cohort of approximately 130 different subjects was used. High-throughput TCR immunosequencing, statistical association of individual TCRs with disease status, and machine learning were combined to predict cytomegalovirus infection status.

The research as a whole found: The classifier was reported to diagnose cytomegalovirus status with high specificity and sensitivity in both the original and validation cohorts. Subsequent analysis determined that TCRs grouped into clusters in the first cohort also showed a tendency toward co-occurrence across the 90 to 150 validation repertoires, and approximately 94% of cluster scores exceeded 0. In vitro tests confirmed that a few of the cytomegalovirus-associated TCR beta chains recognize cytomegalovirus antigens. The authors suggested that the approach could potentially be extended to other disease states and immunological phenotypes. The study listed 150 to 200 TCR beta chains as associated with cytomegalovirus. A later analysis lacked HLA typing for the validation cohort, so it scored co-occurrence in that cohort across all 110 or so repertoires. While some public TCRs were present in many individuals, most TCR sequences turned up only very rarely across donors.

Library method: the immunoSEQ multiplex PCR assay. Per the original workflow: A statistical classification framework was built to diagnose cytomegalovirus status from the catalog of TCR beta chain sequences. Held by TCRdb, this immuneACCESS table contains in-frame sequences only and omits some clones. Under half of the omission traces to an unresolved V gene where checked; the cause of the rest is unknown. The DNA was the basis for D and trimming; V, J and clone size are from that table. The sample table holds over 100,000 clones, of which around 89% were seen once. Together, the top ten hold more than 5% of the sample. Worth noting for this clone: Its antigen remains unidentified. No base-level quality is on record; no much larger clone is a single base apart.

CDR3 length: 14 amino acids, cysteine to phenylalanine. The CDR3 DNA has 42 bases and is translated from base 1. CDR1 and CDR2 (SGHRS, YFSETQ) derive from the germline V gene. The germline V and J ends show losses of 4 bases and 4 bases respectively, and no gene match explains 6 bases of the junction. Donors formed part of the validation cohort, which comprised about 120 subjects and was distinct from the first cohort of fewer than 750 subjects. The sequence was obtained from a woman younger than 30 in good health and CMV-seropositive. The sequence links TRBV5-1 to TRBJ2-3, and 7 bases in between align with TRBD2. Sequencing was carried out using PBMCs. The CDR3 in this case is CASSHGLEADTQYF. The nucleotides are TGCGCCAGCAGCCATGGACTAGAGGCAGATACGCAGTATTTT.